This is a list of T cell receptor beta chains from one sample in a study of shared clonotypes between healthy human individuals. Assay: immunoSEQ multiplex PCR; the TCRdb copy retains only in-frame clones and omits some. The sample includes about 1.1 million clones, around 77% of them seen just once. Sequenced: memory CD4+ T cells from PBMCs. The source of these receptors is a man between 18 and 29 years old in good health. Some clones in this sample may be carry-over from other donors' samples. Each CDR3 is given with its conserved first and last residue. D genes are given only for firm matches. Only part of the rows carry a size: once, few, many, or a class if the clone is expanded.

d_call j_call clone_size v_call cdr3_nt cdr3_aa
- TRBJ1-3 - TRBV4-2 TGTGCCAGCAGCCAAGAAAGGGCAGGATATGACTCTGGAAACACCATATATTTT CASSQERAGYDSGNTIYF
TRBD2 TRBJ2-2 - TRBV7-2 TGTGCCAGCTCACTAGCGGGAGCTATCGGGGAGCTGTTTTTT CASSLAGAIGELFF
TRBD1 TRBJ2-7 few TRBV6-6 TGTGCCAGCAGTTACCGGACAGGGCCCTCCTACGAGCAGTACTTC CASSYRTGPSYEQYF
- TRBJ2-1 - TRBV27 TGTGCCAGCAGCCGAAGCTCCTACAATGAGCAGTTCTTC CASSRSSYNEQFF
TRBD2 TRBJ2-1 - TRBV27 TGTGCCAGCAGTTTGAGCGGGAGTTTTGAGCAGTTCTTC CASSLSGSFEQFF
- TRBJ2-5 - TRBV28 TGTGCCAGCAGTTTATCGGACCCCCAAGAGACCCAGTACTTC CASSLSDPQETQYF
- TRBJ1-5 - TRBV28 TGTGCCAGCAGTTCGGGCTTTCGGGGTAATCAGCCCCAGCATTTT CASSSGFRGNQPQHF
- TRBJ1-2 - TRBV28 TGTGCCAGCCAATACGGACCCTATGGCTACACCTTC CASQYGPYGYTF
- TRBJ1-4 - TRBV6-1 TGTGCCAGCAGTACCCCCTTCCAAAAACTGTTTTTT CASSTPFQKLFF
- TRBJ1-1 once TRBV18 TGTGCCAGCTCAGCGGACACGAACACTGAAGCTTTCTTT CASSADTNTEAFF
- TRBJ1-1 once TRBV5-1 TGCGCCAGCAGCTTGGGTCAGAGGACTGAAGCTTTCTTT CASSLGQRTEAFF
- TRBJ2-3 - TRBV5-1 TGCGCCAGCAGCTTAAAAACAGATACGCAGTATTTT CASSLKTDTQYF
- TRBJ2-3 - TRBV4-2 TGTGCCAGCAGCCAAGAGCTAGCGAGGGCGCAGTATTTT CASSQELARAQYF
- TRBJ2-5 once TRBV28 TGTGCCAGCAGTCCCCAGGGTCTCGACCGAGAGACCCAGTACTTC CASSPQGLDRETQYF
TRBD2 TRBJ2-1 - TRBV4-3 TGCGCCAGCAGCCAAGATAGGATCCGGGAGGAGTCCTACAATGAGCAGTTCTTC CASSQDRIREESYNEQFF
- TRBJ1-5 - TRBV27 TGTGCCAGCAGTTTATCGAGGGTTAATCAGCCCCAGCATTTT CASSLSRVNQPQHF
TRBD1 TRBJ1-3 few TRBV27 TGTGCCAGCAGTCAGGGGGCTGGCGGAAACACCATATATTTT CASSQGAGGNTIYF
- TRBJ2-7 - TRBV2 TGTGCCAGCAGTGAAGTAGGAGTTCCCGAGCAGTACTTC CASSEVGVPEQYF
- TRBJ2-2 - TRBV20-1 TGCGGGCACGGCGGCACCGGGGAGCTGTTTTTT CGHGGTGELFF
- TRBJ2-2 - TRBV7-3 TGTGCCAGCAGCTCTGATAGCGAAACGAACACCGGGGAGCTGTTTTTT CASSSDSETNTGELFF
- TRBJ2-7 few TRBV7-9 TGTGCCAGCAGCGCAGGGTTTTCTTACGAGCAGTACTTC CASSAGFSYEQYF
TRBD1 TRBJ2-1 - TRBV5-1 TGCGCCAGCAGCCTGACAGGGGTGGACTACAATGAGCAGTTCTTC CASSLTGVDYNEQFF
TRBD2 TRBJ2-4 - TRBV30 TGTGCCTGGAGGGACCGGGAGGGCAAAAACATTCAGTACTTC CAWRDREGKNIQYF
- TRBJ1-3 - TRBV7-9 TGTGCCAGCAGCCCAAGAGGAAACACCATATATTTT CASSPRGNTIYF
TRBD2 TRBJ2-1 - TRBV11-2 TGTGCCAGCAGCTTAGCTCGGGGGGCTAGCGGGCCTAGGGAGCAGTTCTTC CASSLARGASGPREQFF
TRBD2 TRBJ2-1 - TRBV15 TGTGCCACCAGCAGAGATAGCGGGAGAGGAAATGAGCAGTTCTTC CATSRDSGRGNEQFF
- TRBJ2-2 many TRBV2 TGTGCCAGCAGTCCACGGAACACCGGGGAGCTGTTTTTT CASSPRNTGELFF
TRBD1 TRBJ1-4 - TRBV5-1 TGCGCCAGCAGCTTGGGGGGACAGTTAGCAACTAATGAAAAACTGTTTTTT CASSLGGQLATNEKLFF
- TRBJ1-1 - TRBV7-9 TGTGCCAGCAGCTTACAACGGAGCAGTACTGAAGCTTTCTTT CASSLQRSSTEAFF